Shown below are 28 T cell receptor beta chains from a single sample sequenced in a study of blood T cell repertoires in COVID-19. Some clones are missing from TCRdb's copy, which holds only in-frame ones; the method was immunoSEQ multiplex PCR. The data contain roughly 250,000 clones, 75% to 90% of them singletons. Sequencing used PBMCs or T cells enriched from blood (not recorded which). The receptors come from a woman aged 50 to 60 who had recovered from COVID-19.

In DNA form, the CDR3 reads TGTGCCAGCAGTTTCAACAGGGGGAACACTGAAGCTTTCTTT. This gives the protein CASSFNRGNTEAFF. This chain connects TRBV2 to TRBJ1-1, with 7 bases matching TRBD1. With V trimmed by 5 bases and J by 1 base, 4 bases remained unmatched. Per germline, CDR1 SNHLY and CDR2 FYNNEI. This CDR3 spans 14 amino acids.

This sequence joins TRBV5-5 and TRBJ2-5; D not certain. Per the germline V gene, CDR1 is SGHKS and CDR2 is YYEKEE (reference sequence). Trimming left V 2 bases short and J 0 bases short, with 14 bases between. The CDR3 extends over 16 amino acids. The CDR3 loop is CASSLSQALNQETQYF. As DNA, the CDR3 is TGTGCCAGCAGCTTATCTCAGGCGCTCAACCAAGAGACCCAGTACTTC. The full variable domain, in which reference TRBV5-5 and TRBJ2-5 provide the parts outside the CDR3, is DAGVTQSPTHLIKTRGQQVTLRCSPISGHKSVSWYQQVLGQGPQFIFQYYEKEERGRGNFPDRFSARQFPNYSSELNVNALLLGDSALYLCASSLSQALNQETQYFGPGTRLLVL.

The chain links TRBV2 to TRBJ1-1; maybe TRBD1 (6 bases). Germline CDR1 and CDR2: SNHLY and FYNNEI. The CDR3 consists of 15 residues. The germline V and J ends were trimmed by 6 bases and 5 bases, with 19 bases remaining between them. The CDR3 is CASRKAPGGRTEAFF. The CDR3 nucleotides read TGTGCCAGCAGAAAAGCCCCGGGGGGGCGGACTGAAGCTTTCTTT.

Note on this clone: An end of the junction does not agree with germline; a read error may underlie this. Other DNA sequences of this sample code for an identical CDR3. The rearrangement joins TRBV28 to TRBJ2-7; D remains unclear. This CDR3 is 12 amino acids long. CDR1 MDHEN and CDR2 SYDVKM come from the germline V gene. The CDR3 loop is CASSSHSYEQYF. The CDR3 region has the DNA TGCGCCAGCAGCTCCCACTCATACGAGCAGTACTTC.

This clone was seen only a few times. The V and J genes are TRBV7-9 and TRBJ2-3; 7 nucleotides agree with TRBD1. V gave up 5 bases and J gave up 4 bases; unmatched junction bases: 12. The V gene's germline CDR1 is SEHNR and CDR2 FQNEAQ (reference sequence). This CDR3 contains 16 residues. CDR3: CASSLAGTAHSDTQYF. CDR3 nucleotide sequence: TGTGCCAGCAGCCTCGCCGGGACAGCACATTCAGATACGCAGTATTTT.

This chain links TRBV5-1 with TRBJ2-1; 9 nucleotides agree with TRBD2. Germline-derived CDR1 and CDR2 are SGHRS and YFSETQ. The V gene end was trimmed by 7 bases and the J gene end by 0 bases; junction bases not matched to a gene: 5. The CDR3 is 15 residues long. CDR3 loop: CASSAGGSSYNEQFF. CDR3 in DNA: TGCGCCAGCTCTGCGGGAGGGAGCTCCTACAATGAGCAGTTCTTC.

This clone has a single count. The CDR3 reads CASSLAVEENTIYF. Written as DNA, the CDR3 is TGTGCCAGCAGCTTGGCGGTCGAGGAAAACACCATATATTTT. The rearrangement uses TRBV5-4 and TRBJ1-3; no definite D call. Deletions cut 0 bases from V and 6 bases from J, with 10 bases between. Per the germline V gene, CDR1 is SGHNT and CDR2 is YYREEE (reference sequence). The CDR3 runs 14 residues.

CDR3 DNA sequence: TGCGCCAGCAGCCACGAAAGCGGGAGACGGACCGGGGAGCTGTTTTTT. Translated, it gives CASSHESGRRTGELFF. V usage is TRBV4-1 and J usage is TRBJ2-2; 8 bases are a match to TRBD2. After removal of 3 bases from V and 5 bases from J, the junction contained 8 bases not matched to a gene. Germline V lookup: CDR1 MGHRA, CDR2 YSYEKL. The CDR3 totals 16 residues.

The CDR3 DNA sequence: TGCGCCAGCAGCTTGGGCGGGACAGGTAATCAGCCCCAGCATTTT. Its protein product is CASSLGGTGNQPQHF. The chain employs TRBV5-1 and TRBJ1-5; 8 bases fit TRBD1. Germline lookup yields CDR1 SGHRS and CDR2 YFSETQ. The CDR3 has 15 amino acids. Trimming at V came to 0 bases and at J to 4 bases, leaving 3 bases not matched to a gene.

The chain joins TRBV11-2 to TRBJ2-1; unclear D gene. The CDR3 consists of 16 residues. Germline V gene lookup returns CDR1 SGHAT and CDR2 FQNNGV. V was cut by 1 base and J by 10 bases, with 20 bases left in between. DNA of the CDR3: TGTGCCAGCAGCTTAGGCCCAGGTTTCCTGGTTTACGAGCAGTTCTTC. It is translated as CASSLGPGFLVYEQFF.

The V call is TRBV9, the J call TRBJ2-6, with a weak D call TRBD2 (6 bases). This CDR3 is 16 amino acids long. V was pared by 0 bases and J by 0 bases, with 7 bases between. CDR1 is SGDLS, CDR2 YYNGEE, per germline. DNA for the CDR3: TGTGCCAGCAGCGTAGGGGGGGTCTCTGGGGCCAACGTCCTGACTTTC. Its translation: CASSVGGVSGANVLTF.

The rearrangement uses TRBV20-1 and TRBJ1-5, with D tentatively TRBD1 (5 bases). This CDR3 has 16 amino acids. CDR1 is DFQATT and CDR2 is SNEGSKA in the germline V gene (reference sequence). V lost 3 bases, J lost 4 bases, and 19 bases lay in between. The CDR3 nucleotides read TGCAGTGCTAGTTTGCCCAGGGTAATTGAGAATCAGCCCCAGCATTTT. Amino acid sequence: CSASLPRVIENQPQHF.

The chain carries TRBV29-1 and TRBJ2-3, with D tentatively TRBD2 (7 bases). The length of the CDR3 is 14 residues. Germline loops: CDR1 SQVTM, CDR2 ANQGSEA. V gave up 6 bases and J gave up 4 bases, with 17 bases separating them. CDR3 bases: TGCAGCGTACCCCAGTTCGGGGGGCCAGATACGCAGTATTTT. Translation gives CSVPQFGGPDTQYF.

This clone was seen only a few times. This chain connects TRBV28 to TRBJ1-3; maybe TRBD1 (5 bases). Trimming took 2 bases from V and 5 from J, leaving 7 bases between them. This CDR3 spans 13 amino acids. Germline lookup yields CDR1 MDHEN and CDR2 SYDVKM. DNA of the CDR3: TGTGCCAGCAGTTTAAACAGGCGAAACACCATATATTTT. It is translated as CASSLNRRNTIYF.

This clone has only one observation. The rearrangement uses TRBV5-1 and TRBJ2-1, with 14 bases aligning to TRBD2. The CDR3 contains 16 residues. V gave up 2 bases and J gave up 9 bases; unmatched junction bases: 7. Per the germline V gene, CDR1 is SGHRS and CDR2 is YFSETQ. CDR3 loop: CASSLGGTSGGTEQFF. CDR3 in DNA: TGCGCCAGCAGCTTAGGCGGGACTAGCGGGGGAACTGAGCAGTTCTTC.

This clone was detected a few times. The gene calls are TRBV4-1 and TRBJ2-7, with 8 nucleotides matching TRBD2. V dropped 4 bases and J dropped 7; count of bases not matched to a gene: 9. The CDR3 is 14 amino acids. In germline, CDR1 is MGHRA, CDR2 YSYEKL. CDR3 amino acids: CASSPAGTGGEQYF. CDR3 in DNA: TGCGCCAGCAGCCCAGCGGGGACGGGGGGGGAGCAGTACTTC.

This clone showed up just once. This sequence joins TRBV4-1 and TRBJ2-7, with D possibly matching TRBD1 (6 bases). V shed 1 base and J shed 1 base, with 17 bases lying between them. The CDR3 has 17 amino acids. Germline V gives CDR1 MGHRA, CDR2 YSYEKL. In DNA form, the CDR3 reads TGCGCCAGCAGCCAAGGGACAGCCGAGGGGCTATCCTACGAGCAGTACTTC. Its protein product is CASSQGTAEGLSYEQYF.

This clone appeared once. V is TRBV18 and J is TRBJ2-7; D is possibly TRBD2 (6 bases). Trimming took 2 bases from V and 9 from J, leaving 23 bases between them. CDR3 length equals 16 residues. Germline V CDR1 and CDR2: KGHSH, LQKENI. CDR3 sequence reads: CASSPIIQRANVGQYF. In DNA, the CDR3 is TGTGCCAGCTCACCAATAATTCAGCGGGCTAATGTTGGGCAGTACTTC.

The rearrangement links TRBV7-8 to TRBJ2-2, with 11 bases lining up with TRBD2. The CDR3 totals 16 residues. Per the germline V gene, CDR1 is SGHVS and CDR2 is FQNEAQ. The V segment lost 6 bases and the J segment 4 bases; nucleotides outside the gene matches: 7. In DNA form, the CDR3 reads TGTGCCAGCAGACTAGCGGGGGTGCGAGGCACCGGGGAGCTGTTTTTT. Its translation is CASRLAGVRGTGELFF.

The chain carries TRBV18 and TRBJ2-1; D gene ambiguous. With 4 bases removed from V and 4 bases from J, the gap between germline ends came to 5 bases. The CDR3 runs 12 residues. Germline lookup yields CDR1 KGHSH and CDR2 LQKENI. This CDR3 reads CASSLEYNEQFF. The CDR3 DNA sequence: TGTGCCAGCTCACTCGAGTACAATGAGCAGTTCTTC.

This clone occurred once. J is TRBJ2-1 and V is TRBV5-1, with no clear D. The CDR3 extends over 13 amino acids. Germline CDR1 is SGHRS and CDR2 is YFSETQ. The ends were cut back, 4 bases at V and 9 bases at J, with 14 bases in the middle. The CDR3 region is CASSIEARFEQFF. CDR3 coding DNA: TGCGCCAGCAGCATAGAAGCCCGATTTGAGCAGTTCTTC.

V usage is TRBV5-6 and J usage is TRBJ2-3; the D gene is possibly TRBD2 (6 bases). The V end lost 4 bases, the J end lost 3 bases, and 6 bases lay between the germline ends. Germline-derived CDR1 and CDR2 are SGHDT and YYEEEE. This CDR3 is 12 amino acids long. The CDR3 DNA reads TGTGCCAGCAGCCGGGGGACAGATACGCAGTATTTT. Its protein product is CASSRGTDTQYF.

This clone was found a few times. This chain links TRBV6-5 with TRBJ1-4, with 9 bases lining up with TRBD1. The V gene end was trimmed by 5 bases and the J gene end by 5 bases; junction bases not matched to a gene: 6. The germline V gene has CDR1 MNHEY and CDR2 SVGAGI. This CDR3 has 15 amino acids. This CDR3 is CASSPPGQGNEKLFF. The DNA of the CDR3 is TGTGCCAGCAGTCCGCCGGGACAGGGAAATGAAAAACTGTTTTTT.

This clone appeared a single time. The V gene is TRBV4-1, the J gene TRBJ2-7, with TRBD1 matching over 9 bases. V shed 3 bases, J shed 5 bases, and the junction held 8 bases outside the gene matches. Looked up from germline, CDR1 is MGHRA and CDR2 is YSYEKL. The CDR3 loop spans 15 amino acids. DNA for the CDR3: TGCGCCAGCAGCCAGGCCGGGACAGGGCGCCACGAGCAGTACTTC. Its translation is CASSQAGTGRHEQYF.

This clone was seen only once. This chain joins TRBV3-1 (or the pseudogene TRBV3-2) and TRBJ1-2; no firm D call. V dropped 4 bases and J dropped 5 bases, with 23 bases sitting between them. The CDR3 is made up of 17 amino acids. Germline V gives CDR1 LGHDT, CDR2 YNNKEL (reference sequence). For the CDR3, the DNA is TGTGCCAGCAGCCTGTCCGGACTTTCATCCAAACATTATGGCTACACCTTC. Encoded protein: CASSLSGLSSKHYGYTF.

V and J are TRBV6-2 or TRBV6-3 and TRBJ2-5, with 9 bases identical to TRBD2. V gave up 0 bases and J gave up 0 bases; unmatched junction bases: 2. CDR3 length: 16 amino acids. Per germline, CDR1 MNHEY and CDR2 SVGEGT. The CDR3 loop is CASSYSGLAYQETQYF. CDR3 nucleotides: TGTGCCAGCAGTTACTCGGGACTAGCTTACCAAGAGACCCAGTACTTC.

This rearrangement joins TRBV2 to TRBJ2-7; possibly TRBD1 for D (7 bases). This CDR3 has 15 amino acids. Between the trimmed V and J ends, which lost 5 bases and 1 base, there was a span of 15 bases. The V gene's germline CDR1 is SNHLY and CDR2 FYNNEI. The CDR3 sequence: CASSIDREESYEQYF. The DNA of the CDR3 is TGTGCCAGCAGTATCGACAGGGAGGAGTCCTACGAGCAGTACTTC.

This chain uses TRBV7-9 with TRBJ2-3; tentative D call: TRBD2 (6 bases). Per the germline V gene, CDR1 is SEHNR and CDR2 is FQNEAQ (reference sequence). The CDR3 is made up of 16 amino acids. Trimming took 4 bases from V and 2 from J, leaving 16 bases between them. In nucleotides, the CDR3 is TGTGCCAGCAGCTCGTCGCGGCCTAGCGTCACAGATACGCAGTATTTT. Translated: CASSSSRPSVTDTQYF.